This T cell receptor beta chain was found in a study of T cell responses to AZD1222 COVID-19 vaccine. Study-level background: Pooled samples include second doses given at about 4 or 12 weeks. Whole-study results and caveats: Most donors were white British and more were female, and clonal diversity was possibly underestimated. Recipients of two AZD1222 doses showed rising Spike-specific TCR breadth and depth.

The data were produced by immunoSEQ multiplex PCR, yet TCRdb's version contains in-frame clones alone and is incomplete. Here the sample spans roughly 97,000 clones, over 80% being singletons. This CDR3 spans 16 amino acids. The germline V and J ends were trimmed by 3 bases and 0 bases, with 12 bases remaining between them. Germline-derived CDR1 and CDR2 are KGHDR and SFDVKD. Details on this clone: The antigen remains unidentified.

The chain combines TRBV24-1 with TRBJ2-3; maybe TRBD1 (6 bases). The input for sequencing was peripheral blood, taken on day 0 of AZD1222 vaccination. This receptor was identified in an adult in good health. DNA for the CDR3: TGTGCCACCAGTGATGACGGGACACTGAGCACAGATACGCAGTATTTT. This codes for CATSDDGTLSTDTQYF.